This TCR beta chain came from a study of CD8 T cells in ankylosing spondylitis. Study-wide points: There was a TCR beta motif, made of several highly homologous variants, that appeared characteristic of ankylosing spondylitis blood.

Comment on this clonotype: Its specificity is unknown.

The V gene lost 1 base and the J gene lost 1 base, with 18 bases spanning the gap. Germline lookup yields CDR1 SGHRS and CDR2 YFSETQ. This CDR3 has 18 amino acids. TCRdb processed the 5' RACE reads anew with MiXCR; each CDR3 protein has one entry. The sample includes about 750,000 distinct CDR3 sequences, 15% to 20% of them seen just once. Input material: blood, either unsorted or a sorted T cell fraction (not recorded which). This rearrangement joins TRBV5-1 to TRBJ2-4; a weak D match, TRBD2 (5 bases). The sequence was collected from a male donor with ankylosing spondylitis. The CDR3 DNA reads TGCGCCAGCAGCTTGTGGGAGCTGACCCGAGGGGCCAAAAACATTCAGTACTTC. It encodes CASSLWELTRGAKNIQYF.